Sequencing of this T cell receptor (beta chain) was carried out in a study of cytomegalovirus exposure and HLA in healthy donors (dated by TCRdb to the late 2010s). With regard to the full study: An earlier analysis of around 600 of the donors reported 250 to 350 Gb of sequence data and around 110 million unique TCR beta sequences from roughly 200 million T cells. An earlier analysis of approximately 580 of the donors used high-throughput TCR beta sequencing to judge whether each TCR beta V gene segment behaved as functional or pseudogenic. Donor age, sex, ethnicity and CMV serostatus were collected together with the repertoire data. Several DR-DQ haplotypes were handled as single units for association and clustering, since linkage in the cohort was strong. Roughly 300 gigabases of sequencing data and approximately 92 million unique TCR sequences made up an early release that covered nearly 650 HLA-typed donors. Typing coverage varied by locus: about 629-640 donors for A, B, C, DRB1 and DQB1; some 520 for DQA1; 606 for DPA1; 450 to 480 for DPB1. Of the roughly 410 genotyped donors, 70% to 90% were placed in the genetic ancestry cluster associated with self-reported Caucasian donors. In a later genetic analysis, genome-wide SNP genotypes for about three fifths of the roughly 670 donors were used, and that subset was treated as a discovery cohort. Along with the approximately 670-subject first cohort, a separate validation cohort of over a hundred different subjects was used. The later analysis used no new phenotypic data to find candidate immune exposures, relying instead on TCR beta sequences and their occurrence across donors. The study profiled the T cell repertoires of under 850 subjects by immunosequencing and related them to cytomegalovirus serostatus. Class I and class II HLA loci were covered by the typing at four-digit resolution. The study combined high-throughput TCR immunosequencing, statistical association of individual TCRs with disease status, and machine learning to predict cytomegalovirus infection status. The study was designed to test whether signatures of past pathogen exposure could be identified by cataloging public T cell receptors. Every repertoire in the discovery cohort had been generated on one and the same sequencing platform. A later analysis re-analyzed previously published TCR beta repertoires from 660 or so donors and added high-resolution HLA genotyping to study TCR occurrence patterns. On average, around 230,000 unique TCR beta nucleotide sequences were sequenced per donor among a few hundred genotyped donors of the cohort, with around 19% of those sequences being non-productive.

The library was made by the immunoSEQ multiplex PCR assay. The multiplex PCR relied on a mix of 60 forward primers for TCR Vbeta segments and 13 reverse primers for TCR Jbeta segments. Amplification of the CDR3 region of rearranged TCR beta genes was performed with a multiplex PCR assay on genomic DNA. Amplified TCR beta libraries were sequenced as 87-base-pair reads on the Illumina HiSeq System. The authors' pipeline ran thus. A later analysis counted about 82 million unique TCR beta chains across the 600 to 850 repertoires, and some 12 million of these chains were shared by at least two donors. Raw reads were error-corrected and collapsed into unique sequences with a nearest-neighbor algorithm that merged closely related sequences to remove PCR and sequencing errors. To assign V, D and J gene segments, CDR3 sequences were aligned to IMGT reference sequences. For a sequence to be retained, a match of at least six nucleotides to both a V gene segment and a J gene segment was required. A rearrangement counted as productive if the CDR3 had no stop codons and remained in frame with V and J, and every other rearrangement counted as non-productive. CDR3 was defined by IMGT convention, running from the second conserved V-encoded cysteine to the conserved J-encoded phenylalanine. In an earlier analysis of 550 to 650 of the donors, sequences lacking an unambiguous match to a single V gene segment were excluded. An earlier analysis of over 450 of the donors classified V segments as functional when productive rearrangements were above 56.7% and as segregating when the standard deviation between donors was above 5%. A statistical classification framework was built for diagnosing cytomegalovirus status from the catalog of TCR beta chain sequences. In a later analysis, TCR nucleotide sequences were compared against IMGT/GENE-DB human TR gene sequences so that V and J genes could be assigned. A later analysis assigned CDR3 sequences and most-parsimonious VDJ recombination scenarios with the TCRdist pipeline. In a later analysis, each TCR beta chain was defined by its CDR3 amino acid sequence together with its V-gene family, and reads without a unique V-gene family were excluded. A later analysis removed over 500 highly shared, low-generation-probability nucleotide sequences to deal with suspected cross-contamination and a sequencing artifact. A later analysis calculated a clonal expansion index for each public chain from normalized within-repertoire ranks of inferred template counts. In a later analysis, generation probabilities were computed using a VDJ recombination model fitted to out-of-frame rearrangements, and the results were checked against IGoR. A later analysis scored TCR-TCR, TCR-HLA and TCR-CMV co-occurrence with hypergeometric tests, applying a repertoire-size bias correction to TCR pairs. False discovery rates were estimated in a later analysis by permuting HLA or CMV assignments 20 times. A later analysis grouped co-occurring TCRs with DBSCAN, adding TCRdist sequence similarity when clustering within HLA-allele-positive subsets. Repertoires with fewer than 30,000 or more than 120,000 public chains were left out of co-occurrence clustering, as were several repertoires with anomalous nucleotide sharing. Not all clones reach the TCRdb copy of this immuneACCESS table, which keeps in-frame sequences only. Checked studies attribute under half of the gap to unresolved V genes and leave the rest unexplained. For V, J and clone size, that table is used; D and trimming come from the DNA. This sample has a few hundred thousand clones in its table, and about nine tenths of those were observed once. The ten largest clones add up to roughly 1.6% of the sample.

Including the terminal cysteine and phenylalanine, the CDR3 comprises 14 residues. The only DNA kept is the CDR3, 42 bases in frame from the first base. The trim is 2 bases for V and 7 bases for J, with a gap of 17 bases between the germline ends. CDR1 and CDR2 were assigned from the germline V gene (reference sequence) as GTSNPN and SVGIG. What the work shows at the level of the full study, not this receptor alone: Linkage disequilibrium might explain the correlated functional status among segregating V segments, but an unknown experimental factor could not be excluded. When HLA alleles, especially DR and DQ, strongly co-occurred, TCR associations were difficult to assign to individual alleles. A group of highly shared sequence variants was considered likely to be a technical artifact of the sequencing pipeline. A later analysis associated 15,000 to 20,000 TCR beta sequences with specific HLA alleles at a false discovery rate of 0.05. The only immune exposure information available for the cohort was CMV serostatus. Because HLA typing was unavailable for some donors at each locus, only the typed subset was used in association tests. A later genetic analysis associated a missense DCLRE1C variant with V-gene and J-gene trimming of TCR beta chains, and an independent cohort replicated the association. A later analysis reported that several top co-occurrence clusters appeared linked to parvovirus B19, influenza, CMV and Epstein-Barr virus. Most TCR sequences were seen in very few donors, while some public TCRs were found in many individuals. The authors suggested that the approach could potentially be generalized to other disease states and immunological phenotypes. In vitro tests confirmed that a few of the cytomegalovirus-associated TCR beta chains recognize cytomegalovirus antigens. In a later analysis, the rate of TCR association differed among HLA loci, with DRB1 alleles having the most associated TCRs and HLA-C alleles having the fewest. A further reported finding was that TCR beta sequences accurately predicted the HLA-A and HLA-B alleles for most subjects in the first cohort. Presence/absence analyses assumed roughly uniform sequencing depth across donors, an assumption that may not hold. The study gave a list of roughly 150 TCR beta chains associated with cytomegalovirus. Compared with the 666-donor mean, donors in an Asian-associated ancestry cluster had fewer N-insertions in productive TCRs, according to a later genetic analysis. A later analysis found that HLA-associated TCR beta chains were more clonally expanded and had lower generation probabilities than equally common non-associated chains. Only TCR beta chains were sequenced in this cohort, and the absence of alpha or paired-chain data limited detectable features. The 87-base-pair reads could not distinguish some IMGT-functional V segments, including TRBV6-2 and TRBV6-3, so those segments were excluded. The classifier was reported to diagnose cytomegalovirus status with high specificity and sensitivity in both the original cohort and the validation cohort. Broadly in line with IMGT annotations, most TCR beta V segments showed up in productive rearrangements about 90% or about 30% of the time in an earlier analysis of around 600 of the donors. The earlier analysis of around 600 of the donors excluded approximately 15 rarely observed V segments, including chromosome 9 orphons, because counts were too low. Most CMV-associated TCR beta chains appeared to be HLA-restricted in a later analysis, and the HLA associations seemed to be driven largely by CMV exposure.

The cohort comprised some 680 healthy bone marrow donors. Cohort members were all nominally healthy when sampled, although unrecorded immune exposures were likely present. The donor tested CMV seronegative, placing the donor among the 350 or so seronegative members of the cohort. A peripheral blood sample was collected from each donor, and TCR beta sequencing was performed on peripheral blood mononuclear cells. The Qiagen DNeasy Blood Extraction Kit was used to extract genomic DNA from the blood cell samples. Worth noting for this clone: There is no known antigen for this receptor. No base qualities exist here, and no much larger clone lies one base off it.

The chain couples TRBV30 to TRBJ1-2, and possibly TRBD1, on 6 matching bases. Sample: PBMCs. This TCR was recovered from a girl aged 2-15 years in good health and CMV-seronegative. The DNA sequence reads TGTGCCTGGAGTCCTACCCGGGGGGCGGCTGGCTACACCTTC. Its protein is CAWSPTRGAAGYTF. Full variable domain (CDR3 extended with the reference TRBV30 and TRBJ1-2 proteins): SQTIHQWPATLVQPVGSPLSLECTVEGTSNPNLYWYRQAAGRGLQLLFYSVGIGQISSEVPQNLSASRPQDRQFILSSKKLLLSDSGFYLCAWSPTRGAAGYTFGSGTRLTVV.